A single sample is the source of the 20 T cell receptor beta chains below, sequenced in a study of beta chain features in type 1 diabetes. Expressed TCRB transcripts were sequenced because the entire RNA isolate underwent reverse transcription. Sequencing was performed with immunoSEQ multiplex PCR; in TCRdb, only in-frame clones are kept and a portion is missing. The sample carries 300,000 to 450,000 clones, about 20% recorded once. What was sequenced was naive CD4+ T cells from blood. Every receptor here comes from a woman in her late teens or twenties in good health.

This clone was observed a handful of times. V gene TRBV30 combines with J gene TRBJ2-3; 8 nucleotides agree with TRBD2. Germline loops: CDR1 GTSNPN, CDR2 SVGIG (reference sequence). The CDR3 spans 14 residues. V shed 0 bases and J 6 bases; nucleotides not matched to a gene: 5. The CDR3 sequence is CAWSVRGGQDTQYF. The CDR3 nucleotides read TGTGCCTGGAGTGTACGGGGGGGTCAGGATACGCAGTATTTT.

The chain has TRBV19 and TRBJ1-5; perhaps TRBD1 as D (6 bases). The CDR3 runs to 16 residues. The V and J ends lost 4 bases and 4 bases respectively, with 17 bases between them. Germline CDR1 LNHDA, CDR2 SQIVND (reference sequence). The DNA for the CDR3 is TGTGCCAGTAGTAGAACGGGGACACTTTGGAATCAGCCCCAGCATTTT. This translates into CASSRTGTLWNQPQHF. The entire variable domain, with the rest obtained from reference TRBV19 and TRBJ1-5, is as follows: DGGITQSPKYLFRKEGQNVTLSCEQNLNHDAMYWYRQDPGQGLRLIYYSQIVNDFQKGDIAEGYSVSREKKESFPLTVTSAQKNPTAFYLCASSRTGTLWNQPQHFGDGTRLSIL.

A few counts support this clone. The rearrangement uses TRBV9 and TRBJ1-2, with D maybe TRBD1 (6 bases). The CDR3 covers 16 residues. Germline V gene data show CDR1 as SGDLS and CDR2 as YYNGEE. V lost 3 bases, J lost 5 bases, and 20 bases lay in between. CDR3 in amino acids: CASSAGGGAASYGYTF. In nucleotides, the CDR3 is TGTGCCAGCAGCGCCGGAGGGGGGGCTGCGAGTTATGGCTACACCTTC.

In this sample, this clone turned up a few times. The CDR3 is CASSPNQGANGYTF. The CDR3 nucleotides are TGTGCCAGCTCACCGAACCAGGGGGCGAATGGCTACACCTTC. The gene calls are TRBV18 and TRBJ1-2; 8 bases align to TRBD1. CDR3 length: 14 amino acids. Germline V gives CDR1 KGHSH, CDR2 LQKENI. V was pared by 3 bases and J by 6 bases, with 6 bases of the junction left unmatched. The whole variable domain, remainder taken from reference TRBV18 and TRBJ1-2, is NAGVMQNPRHLVRRRGQEARLRCSPMKGHSHVYWYRQLPEEGLKFMVYLQKENIIDESGMPKERFSAEFPKEGPSILRIQQVVRGDSAAYFCASSPNQGANGYTFGSGTRLTVV.

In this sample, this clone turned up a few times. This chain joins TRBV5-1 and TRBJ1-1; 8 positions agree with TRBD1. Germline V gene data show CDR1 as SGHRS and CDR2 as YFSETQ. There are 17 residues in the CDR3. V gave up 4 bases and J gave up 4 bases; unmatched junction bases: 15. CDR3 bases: TGCGCCAGCAGCATATTCCCCGGGACAGGTGTAATCACTGAAGCTTTCTTT. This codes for CASSIFPGTGVITEAFF.

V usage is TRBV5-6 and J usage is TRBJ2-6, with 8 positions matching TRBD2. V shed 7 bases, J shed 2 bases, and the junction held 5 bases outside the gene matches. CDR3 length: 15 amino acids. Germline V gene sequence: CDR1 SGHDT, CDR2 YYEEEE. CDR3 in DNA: TGTGCCAGCTCCCTCGGGAGGGCTGGGGCCAACGTCCTGACTTTC. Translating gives CASSLGRAGANVLTF.

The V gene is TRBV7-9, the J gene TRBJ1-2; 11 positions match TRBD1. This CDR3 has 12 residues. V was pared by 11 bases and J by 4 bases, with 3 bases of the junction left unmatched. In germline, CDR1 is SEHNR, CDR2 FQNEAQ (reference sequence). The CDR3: CAGQGASYGYTF. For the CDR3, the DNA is TGTGCCGGACAGGGGGCGAGCTATGGCTACACCTTC.

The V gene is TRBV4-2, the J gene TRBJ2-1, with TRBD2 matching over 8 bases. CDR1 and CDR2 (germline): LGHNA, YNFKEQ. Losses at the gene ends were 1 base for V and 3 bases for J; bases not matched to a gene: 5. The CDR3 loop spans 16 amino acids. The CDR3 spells CASSQGDTSGYNEQFF. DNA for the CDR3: TGTGCCAGCAGCCAAGGAGATACTAGCGGCTACAATGAGCAGTTCTTC.

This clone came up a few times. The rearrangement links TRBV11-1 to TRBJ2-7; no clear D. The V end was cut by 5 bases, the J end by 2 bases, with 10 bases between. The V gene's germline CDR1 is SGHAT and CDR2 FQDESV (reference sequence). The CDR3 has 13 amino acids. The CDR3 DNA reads TGTGCCAGCAGCCGCGAGGAACCCTACGAGCAGTACTTC. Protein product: CASSREEPYEQYF.

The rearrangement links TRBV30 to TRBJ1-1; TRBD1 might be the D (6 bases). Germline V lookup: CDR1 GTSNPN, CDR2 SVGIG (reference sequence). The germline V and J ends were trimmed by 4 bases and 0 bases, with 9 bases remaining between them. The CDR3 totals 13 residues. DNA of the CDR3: TGTGCCTGGATTCGACAGGTGAACACTGAAGCTTTCTTT. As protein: CAWIRQVNTEAFF. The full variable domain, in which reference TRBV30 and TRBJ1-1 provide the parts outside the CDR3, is SQTIHQWPATLVQPVGSPLSLECTVEGTSNPNLYWYRQAAGRGLQLLFYSVGIGQISSEVPQNLSASRPQDRQFILSSKKLLLSDSGFYLCAWIRQVNTEAFFGQGTRLTVV.

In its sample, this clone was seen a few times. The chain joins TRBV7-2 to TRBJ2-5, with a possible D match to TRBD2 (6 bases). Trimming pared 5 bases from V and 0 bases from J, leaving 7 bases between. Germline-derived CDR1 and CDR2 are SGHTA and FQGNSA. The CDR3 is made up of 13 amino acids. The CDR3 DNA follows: TGTGCCAGCAGCCGGGGGTACCAAGAGACCCAGTACTTC. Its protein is CASSRGYQETQYF.

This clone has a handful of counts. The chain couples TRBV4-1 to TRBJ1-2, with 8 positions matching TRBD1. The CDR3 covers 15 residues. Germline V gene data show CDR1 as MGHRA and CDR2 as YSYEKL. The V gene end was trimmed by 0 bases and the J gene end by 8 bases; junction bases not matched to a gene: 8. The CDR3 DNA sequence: TGCGCCAGCAGCCAAGATCGGTCCGGGACAGGCGGCTACACCTTC. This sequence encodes CASSQDRSGTGGYTF.

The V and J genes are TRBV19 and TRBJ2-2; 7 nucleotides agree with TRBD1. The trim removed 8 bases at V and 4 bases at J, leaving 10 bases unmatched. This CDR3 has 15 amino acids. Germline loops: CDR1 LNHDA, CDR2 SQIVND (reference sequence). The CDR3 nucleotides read TGTGCCAGTTACGACAGGGATCGGGGCACCGGGGAGCTGTTTTTT. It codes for CASYDRDRGTGELFF.

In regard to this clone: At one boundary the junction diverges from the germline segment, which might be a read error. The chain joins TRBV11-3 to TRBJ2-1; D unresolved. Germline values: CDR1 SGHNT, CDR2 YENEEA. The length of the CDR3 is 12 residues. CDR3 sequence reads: CASSSSYYEQFF. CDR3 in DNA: TGTGCCAGCAGCTCGTCCTACTATGAGCAGTTCTTC.

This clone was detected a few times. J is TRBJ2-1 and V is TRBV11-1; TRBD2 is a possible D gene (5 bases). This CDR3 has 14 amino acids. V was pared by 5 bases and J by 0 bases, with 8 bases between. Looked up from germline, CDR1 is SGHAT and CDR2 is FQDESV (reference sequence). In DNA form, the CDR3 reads TGTGCCAGCAGCGGGGAGAGCTCCTACAATGAGCAGTTCTTC. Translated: CASSGESSYNEQFF.

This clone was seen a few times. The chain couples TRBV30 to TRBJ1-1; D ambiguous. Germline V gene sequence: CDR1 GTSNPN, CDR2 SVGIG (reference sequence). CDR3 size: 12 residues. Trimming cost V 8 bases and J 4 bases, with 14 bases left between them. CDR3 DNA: TGTGCCCTCGGACGGGAGGGCACTGAAGCTTTCTTT. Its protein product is CALGREGTEAFF.

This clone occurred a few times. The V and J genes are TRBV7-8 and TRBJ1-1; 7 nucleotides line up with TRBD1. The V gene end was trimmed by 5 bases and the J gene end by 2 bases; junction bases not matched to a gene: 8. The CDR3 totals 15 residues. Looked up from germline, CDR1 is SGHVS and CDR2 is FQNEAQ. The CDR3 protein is CASSRQGRGNTEAFF. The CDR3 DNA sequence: TGTGCCAGCAGCCGACAGGGAAGAGGAAACACTGAAGCTTTCTTT.

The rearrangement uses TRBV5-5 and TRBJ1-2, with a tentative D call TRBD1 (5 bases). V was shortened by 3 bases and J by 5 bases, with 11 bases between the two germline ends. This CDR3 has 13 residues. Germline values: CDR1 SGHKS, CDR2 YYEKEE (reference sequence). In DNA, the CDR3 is TGTGCCAGCAGCTCCCAGGAGGGGTATGGCTACACCTTC. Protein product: CASSSQEGYGYTF.

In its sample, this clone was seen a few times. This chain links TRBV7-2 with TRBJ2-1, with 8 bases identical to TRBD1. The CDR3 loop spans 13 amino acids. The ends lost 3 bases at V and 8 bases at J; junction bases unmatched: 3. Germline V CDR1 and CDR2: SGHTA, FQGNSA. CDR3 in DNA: TGTGCCAGCAGCTTCTCAGGGGGCGATGAGCAGTTCTTC. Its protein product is CASSFSGGDEQFF. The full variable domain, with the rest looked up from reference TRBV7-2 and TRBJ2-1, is GAGVSQSPSNKVTEKGKDVELRCDPISGHTALYWYRQSLGQGLEFLIYFQGNSAPDKSGLPSDRFSAERTGGSVSTLTIQRTQQEDSAVYLCASSFSGGDEQFFGPGTRLTVL.

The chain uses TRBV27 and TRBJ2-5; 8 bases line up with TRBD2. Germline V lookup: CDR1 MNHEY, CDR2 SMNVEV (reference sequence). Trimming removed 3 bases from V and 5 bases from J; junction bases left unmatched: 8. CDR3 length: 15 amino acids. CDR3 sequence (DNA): TGTGCCAGCAGTTTGAGGAGCGGGAGATCTGAGACCCAGTACTTC. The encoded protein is CASSLRSGRSETQYF.